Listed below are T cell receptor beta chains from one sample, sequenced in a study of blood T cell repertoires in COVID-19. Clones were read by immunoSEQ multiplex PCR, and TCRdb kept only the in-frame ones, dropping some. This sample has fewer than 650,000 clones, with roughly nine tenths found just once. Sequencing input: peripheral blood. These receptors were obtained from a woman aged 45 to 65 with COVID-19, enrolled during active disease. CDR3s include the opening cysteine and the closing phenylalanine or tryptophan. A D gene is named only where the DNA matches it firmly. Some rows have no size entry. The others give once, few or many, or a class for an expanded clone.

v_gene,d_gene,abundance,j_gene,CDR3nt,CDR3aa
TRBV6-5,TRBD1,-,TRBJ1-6,TGTGCCAGCAGTCCGGGACAGTCTTATTCACCCCTCCACTTT,CASSPGQSYSPLHF
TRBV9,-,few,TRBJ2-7,TGTGCCAGCAGCCCCCAGGGGCCCAGCTCCTACGAGCAGTACTTC,CASSPQGPSSYEQYF
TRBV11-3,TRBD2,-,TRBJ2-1,TGTGCCAGCAGCCTACGGACTAGCGGGGACGAGCAGTTCTTC,CASSLRTSGDEQFF
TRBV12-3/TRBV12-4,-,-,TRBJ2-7,TGTGCCGCGTCGCGCGGCTACGAGCAGTACTTC,CAASRGYEQYF
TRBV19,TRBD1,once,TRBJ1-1,TGTGCCAGTAGTACGCCTACCAGGGGGCATGTTGAAGCTTTCTTT,CASSTPTRGHVEAFF
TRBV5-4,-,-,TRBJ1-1,TGTGCCAGCAGCTTGGCGGGGAACACTGAAGCTTTCTTT,CASSLAGNTEAFF
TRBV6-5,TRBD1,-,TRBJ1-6,TGTGCCAGCCAAAGACAGGGTCATAATAATTCACCCCTCCACTTT,CASQRQGHNNSPLHF
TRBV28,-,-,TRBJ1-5,TGTGCCAGCAGTTCCGATCAGCCCCAGCATTTT,CASSSDQPQHF
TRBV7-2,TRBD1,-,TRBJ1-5,TGTGCCAGCAGCCCGGACAGGGGTGGTCAGCCCCAGCATTTT,CASSPDRGGQPQHF
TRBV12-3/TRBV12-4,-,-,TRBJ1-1,TGTGCCAGCAGTTTAGAGGGAGTCGCTGAAGCTTTCTTT,CASSLEGVAEAFF
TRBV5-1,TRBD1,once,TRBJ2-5,TGCGCCAGCAGCTTGGTACAGGGGGCGGTGGGTCAAGAGACCCAGTACTTC,CASSLVQGAVGQETQYF
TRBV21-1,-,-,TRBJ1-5,TGTGCCAGCAGCAAAGAGGACAGGGTGAGGCAGCCCCAGCATTTT,CASSKEDRVRQPQHF
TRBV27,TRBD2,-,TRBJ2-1,TGTGCCAGCAGTTGGCCTAGCGGGGGGCACAATGAGCAGTTCTTC,CASSWPSGGHNEQFF
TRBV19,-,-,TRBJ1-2,TGTGCCAGTACCCTTGGCGGTGGCAGAGTAATTCAGGGCTACACCTTC,CASTLGGGRVIQGYTF
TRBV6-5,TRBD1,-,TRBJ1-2,TGTGCCAGCAACCCAACAGGGGCGGTTGGCTACACCTTC,CASNPTGAVGYTF
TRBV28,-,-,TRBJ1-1,TGTGCCAGCAGTGCAGTAAACACTGAAGCTTTCTTT,CASSAVNTEAFF